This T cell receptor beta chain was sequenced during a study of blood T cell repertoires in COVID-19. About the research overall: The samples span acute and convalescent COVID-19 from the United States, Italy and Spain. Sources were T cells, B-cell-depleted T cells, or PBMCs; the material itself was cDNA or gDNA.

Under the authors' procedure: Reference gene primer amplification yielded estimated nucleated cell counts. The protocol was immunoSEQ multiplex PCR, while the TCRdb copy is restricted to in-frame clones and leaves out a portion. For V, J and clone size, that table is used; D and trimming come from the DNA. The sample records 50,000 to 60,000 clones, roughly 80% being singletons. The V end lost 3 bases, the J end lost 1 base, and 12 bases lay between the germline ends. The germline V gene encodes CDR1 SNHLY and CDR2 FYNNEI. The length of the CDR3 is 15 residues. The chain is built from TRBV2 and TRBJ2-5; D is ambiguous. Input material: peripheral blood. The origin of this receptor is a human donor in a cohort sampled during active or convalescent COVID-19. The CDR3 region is CASSDFYSTQETQYF. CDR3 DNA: TGTGCCAGCAGTGATTTTTACAGCACCCAAGAGACCCAGTACTTC.